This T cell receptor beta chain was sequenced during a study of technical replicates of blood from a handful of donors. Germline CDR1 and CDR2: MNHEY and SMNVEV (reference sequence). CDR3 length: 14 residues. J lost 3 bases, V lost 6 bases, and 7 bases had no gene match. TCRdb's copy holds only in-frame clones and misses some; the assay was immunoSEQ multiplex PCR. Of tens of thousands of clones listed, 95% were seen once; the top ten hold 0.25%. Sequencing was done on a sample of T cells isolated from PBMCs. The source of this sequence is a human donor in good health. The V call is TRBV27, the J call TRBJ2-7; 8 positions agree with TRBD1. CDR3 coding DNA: TGTGCCAGCAGCCCCGGGACAGGCTACTACGAGCAGTACTTC. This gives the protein CASSPGTGYYEQYF.